This T cell receptor (beta chain) was observed in a study of cytomegalovirus exposure and HLA in healthy donors. The overall study: The 120 validation repertoires, a later analysis reported, used the same platform as the 600 to 850 repertoires from the first cohort.

Remarks on this clone: Its antigen remains unidentified.

CDR3 length: 14 residues. The germline V gene has CDR1 MGHRA and CDR2 YSYEKL. Trimming took off 1 base at V and 3 bases at J, with 10 bases between the two ends. Sequenced by immunoSEQ multiplex PCR; TCRdb stores in-frame clones only, minus some. The data show approximately 140,000 clones, with around 87% seen just once and 8.5% to 9.5% held by the top ten. Study-wide results and caveats: Rarity held for most TCR sequences, but there were some public TCRs that occurred in many donors. Cytomegalovirus association was assigned to about 150 TCR beta chains. As was reported, the classifier diagnosed cytomegalovirus status with high specificity and sensitivity.

The gene calls are TRBV4-1 and TRBJ2-7; tentatively, D is TRBD1 (5 bases). Sequencing was done on a sample of PBMCs. The source is a man between 18 and 35 years old in good health and CMV-seropositive. The CDR3 here is CASSQGSGNYEQYF. The CDR3 nucleotides are TGCGCCAGCAGCCAAGGATCAGGGAACTACGAGCAGTACTTC.